These 3 T cell receptor beta chains share one sample of origin, sequenced in a study of blood T cell repertoires in COVID-19. Repertoires were generated with immunoSEQ multiplex PCR, while TCRdb's copy carries only in-frame clones and drops some. The sample lists more than 250,000 clones; nearly 90% were seen once. Source material: peripheral blood. All receptors come from a human donor in a cohort sampled during active COVID-19.

This chain links TRBV14 with TRBJ1-1; D remains unclear. The V end was cut by 4 bases, the J end by 1 base, with 7 bases between. The CDR3 loop spans 13 amino acids. The germline gives CDR1 SGHDN, CDR2 FVKESK. The CDR3 protein is CASSPVANTEAFF. DNA of the CDR3: TGTGCCAGCAGCCCAGTTGCGAACACTGAAGCTTTCTTT.

The chain carries TRBV25-1 and TRBJ2-5; 11 bases match TRBD1. Germline lookup yields CDR1 MGHDK and CDR2 SYGVNS. There are 15 residues in the CDR3. V shed 3 bases and J 5 bases; nucleotides not matched to a gene: 5. The CDR3 is CASSDRDRGWETQYF. Here the CDR3 DNA reads TGTGCCAGCAGTGACCGGGACAGGGGGTGGGAGACCCAGTACTTC.

The chain recombines TRBV18 with TRBJ2-3; no firm D call. The CDR3 contains 14 residues. With 6 bases removed from V and 2 bases from J, the gap between germline ends came to 12 bases. Germline V gives CDR1 KGHSH, CDR2 LQKENI. The CDR3 DNA sequence: TGTGCCAGCTCCCCGACAAGGAACACAGATACGCAGTATTTT. It encodes CASSPTRNTDTQYF.